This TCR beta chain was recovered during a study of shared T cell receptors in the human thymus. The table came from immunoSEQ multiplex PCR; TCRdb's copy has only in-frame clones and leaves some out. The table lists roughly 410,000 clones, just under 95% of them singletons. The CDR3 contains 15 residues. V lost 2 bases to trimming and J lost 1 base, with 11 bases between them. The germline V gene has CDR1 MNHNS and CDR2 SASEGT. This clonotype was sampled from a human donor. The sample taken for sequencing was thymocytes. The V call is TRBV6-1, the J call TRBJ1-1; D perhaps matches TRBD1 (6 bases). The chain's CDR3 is CASSELGAANTEAFF. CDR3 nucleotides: TGTGCCAGCAGTGAACTGGGGGCCGCGAACACTGAAGCTTTCTTT.